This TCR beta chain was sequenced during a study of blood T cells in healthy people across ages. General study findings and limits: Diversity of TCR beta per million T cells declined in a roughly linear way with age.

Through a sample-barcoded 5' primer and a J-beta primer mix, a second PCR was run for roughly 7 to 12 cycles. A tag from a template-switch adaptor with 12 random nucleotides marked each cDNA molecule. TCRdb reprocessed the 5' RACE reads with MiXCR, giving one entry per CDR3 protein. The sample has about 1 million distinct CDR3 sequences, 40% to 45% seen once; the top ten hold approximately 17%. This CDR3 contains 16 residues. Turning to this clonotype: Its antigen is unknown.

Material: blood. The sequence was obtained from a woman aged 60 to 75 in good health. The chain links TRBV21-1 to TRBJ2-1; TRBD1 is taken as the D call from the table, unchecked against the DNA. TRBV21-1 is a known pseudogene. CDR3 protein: CASSKGAGRAYNEQFF. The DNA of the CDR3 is TGTGCCAGCAGCAAAGGGGCGGGACGCGCCTACAATGAGCAGTTCTTC.